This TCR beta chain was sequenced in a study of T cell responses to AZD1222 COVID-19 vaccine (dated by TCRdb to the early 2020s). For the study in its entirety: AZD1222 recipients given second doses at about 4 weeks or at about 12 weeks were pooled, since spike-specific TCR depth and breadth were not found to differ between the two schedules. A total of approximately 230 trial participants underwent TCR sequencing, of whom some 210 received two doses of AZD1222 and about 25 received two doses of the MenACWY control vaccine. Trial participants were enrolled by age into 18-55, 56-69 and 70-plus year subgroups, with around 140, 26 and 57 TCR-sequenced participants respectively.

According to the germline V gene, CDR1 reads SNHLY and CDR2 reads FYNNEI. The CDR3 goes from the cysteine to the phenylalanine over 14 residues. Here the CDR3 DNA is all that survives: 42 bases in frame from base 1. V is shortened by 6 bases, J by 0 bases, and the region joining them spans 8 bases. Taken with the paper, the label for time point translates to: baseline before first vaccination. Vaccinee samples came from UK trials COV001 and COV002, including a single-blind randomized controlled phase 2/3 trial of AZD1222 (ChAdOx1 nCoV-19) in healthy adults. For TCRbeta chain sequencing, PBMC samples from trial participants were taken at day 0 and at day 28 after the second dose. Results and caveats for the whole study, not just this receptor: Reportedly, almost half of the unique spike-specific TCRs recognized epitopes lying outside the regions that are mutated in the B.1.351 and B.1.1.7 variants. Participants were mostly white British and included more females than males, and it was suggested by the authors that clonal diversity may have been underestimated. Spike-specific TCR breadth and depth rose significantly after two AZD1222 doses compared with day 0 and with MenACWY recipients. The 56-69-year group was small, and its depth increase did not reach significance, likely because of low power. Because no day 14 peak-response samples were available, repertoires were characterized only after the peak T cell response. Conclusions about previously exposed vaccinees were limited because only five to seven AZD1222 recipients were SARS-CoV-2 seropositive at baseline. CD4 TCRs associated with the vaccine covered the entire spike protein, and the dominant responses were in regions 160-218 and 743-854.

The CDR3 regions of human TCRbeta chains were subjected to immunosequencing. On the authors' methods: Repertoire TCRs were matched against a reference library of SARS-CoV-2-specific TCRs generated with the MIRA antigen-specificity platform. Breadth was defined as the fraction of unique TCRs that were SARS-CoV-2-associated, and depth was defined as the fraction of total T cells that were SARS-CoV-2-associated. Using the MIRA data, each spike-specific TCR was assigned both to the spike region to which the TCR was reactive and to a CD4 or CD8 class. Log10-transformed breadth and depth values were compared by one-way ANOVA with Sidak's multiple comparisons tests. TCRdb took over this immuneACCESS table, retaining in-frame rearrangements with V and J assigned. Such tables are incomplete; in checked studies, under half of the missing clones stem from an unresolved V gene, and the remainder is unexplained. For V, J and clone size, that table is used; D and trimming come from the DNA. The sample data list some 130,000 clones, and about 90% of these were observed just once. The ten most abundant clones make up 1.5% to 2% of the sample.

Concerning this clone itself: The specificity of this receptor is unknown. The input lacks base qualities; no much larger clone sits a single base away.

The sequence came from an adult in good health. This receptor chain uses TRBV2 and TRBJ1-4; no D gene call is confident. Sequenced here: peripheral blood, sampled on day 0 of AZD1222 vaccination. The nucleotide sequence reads TGTGCCAGCAGGGATTTATCAACTAATGAAAAACTGTTTTTT. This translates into CASRDLSTNEKLFF.